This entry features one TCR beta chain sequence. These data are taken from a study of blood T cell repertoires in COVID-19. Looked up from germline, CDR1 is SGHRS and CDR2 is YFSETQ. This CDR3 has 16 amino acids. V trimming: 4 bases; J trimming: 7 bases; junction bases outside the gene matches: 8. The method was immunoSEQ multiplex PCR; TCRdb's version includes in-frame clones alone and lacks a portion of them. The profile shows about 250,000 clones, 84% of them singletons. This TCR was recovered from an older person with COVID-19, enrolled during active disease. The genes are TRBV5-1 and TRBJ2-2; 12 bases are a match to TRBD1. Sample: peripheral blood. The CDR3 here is CASSPGDRGLLGELFF. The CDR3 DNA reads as TGCGCCAGCAGCCCGGGGGACAGGGGGCTCCTCGGGGAGCTGTTTTTT.